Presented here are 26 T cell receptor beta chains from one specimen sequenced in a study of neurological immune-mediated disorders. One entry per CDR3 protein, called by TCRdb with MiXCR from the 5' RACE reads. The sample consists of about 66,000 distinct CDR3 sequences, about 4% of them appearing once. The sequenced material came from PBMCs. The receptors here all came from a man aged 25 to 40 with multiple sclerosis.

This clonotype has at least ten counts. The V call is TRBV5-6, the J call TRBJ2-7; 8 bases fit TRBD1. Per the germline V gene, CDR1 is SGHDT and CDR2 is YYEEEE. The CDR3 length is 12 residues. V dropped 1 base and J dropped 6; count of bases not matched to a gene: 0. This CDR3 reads CASSLTGGEQYF. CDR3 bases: TGTGCCAGCAGCTTGACAGGGGGCGAGCAGTACTTC.

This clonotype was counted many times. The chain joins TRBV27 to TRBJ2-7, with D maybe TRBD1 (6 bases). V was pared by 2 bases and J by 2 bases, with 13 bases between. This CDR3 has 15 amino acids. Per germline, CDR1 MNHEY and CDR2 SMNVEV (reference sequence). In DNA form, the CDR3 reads TGTGCCAGCAGTTTAGGTCAGGGGTATCCCTACGAGCAGTACTTC. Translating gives CASSLGQGYPYEQYF.

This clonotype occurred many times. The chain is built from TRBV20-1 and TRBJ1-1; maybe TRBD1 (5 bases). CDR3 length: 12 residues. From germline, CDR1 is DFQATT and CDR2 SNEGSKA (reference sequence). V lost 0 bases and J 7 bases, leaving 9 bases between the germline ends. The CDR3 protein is CSAREGGVEAFF. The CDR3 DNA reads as TGCAGTGCTAGAGAGGGAGGGGTTGAAGCTTTCTTT.

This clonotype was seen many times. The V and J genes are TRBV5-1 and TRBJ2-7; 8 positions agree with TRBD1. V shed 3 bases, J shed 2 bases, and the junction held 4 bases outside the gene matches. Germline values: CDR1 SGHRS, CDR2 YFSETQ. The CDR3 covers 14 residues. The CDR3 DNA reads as TGCGCCAGCAGCTATGGGACAGGAACCTACGAGCAGTACTTC. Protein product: CASSYGTGTYEQYF.

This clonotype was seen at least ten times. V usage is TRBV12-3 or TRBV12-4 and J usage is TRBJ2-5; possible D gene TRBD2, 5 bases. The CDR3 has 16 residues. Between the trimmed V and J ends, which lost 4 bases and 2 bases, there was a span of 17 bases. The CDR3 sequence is CASSSYWEKGQETQYF. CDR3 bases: TGTGCCAGCAGTTCCTATTGGGAGAAAGGGCAAGAGACCCAGTACTTC.

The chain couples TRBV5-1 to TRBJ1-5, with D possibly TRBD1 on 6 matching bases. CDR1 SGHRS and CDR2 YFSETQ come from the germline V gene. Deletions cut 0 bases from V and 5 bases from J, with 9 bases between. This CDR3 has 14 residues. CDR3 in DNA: TGCGCCAGCAGCTTGGGGTCAGGGGATCAGCCCCAGCATTTT. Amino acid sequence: CASSLGSGDQPQHF.

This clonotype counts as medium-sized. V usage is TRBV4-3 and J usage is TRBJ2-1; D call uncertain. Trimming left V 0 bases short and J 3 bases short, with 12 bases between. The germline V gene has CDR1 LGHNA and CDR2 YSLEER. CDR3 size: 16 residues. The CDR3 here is CASSQDSATLYNEQFF. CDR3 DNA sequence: TGCGCCAGCAGCCAAGACTCCGCGACTCTCTACAATGAGCAGTTCTTC.

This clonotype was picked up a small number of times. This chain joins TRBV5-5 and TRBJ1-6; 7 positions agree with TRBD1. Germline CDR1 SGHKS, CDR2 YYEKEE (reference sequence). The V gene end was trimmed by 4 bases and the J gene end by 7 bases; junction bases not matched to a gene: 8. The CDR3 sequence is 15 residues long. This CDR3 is CASSPRQGPNSPLHF. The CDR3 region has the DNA TGTGCCAGCAGCCCCCGACAGGGACCGAATTCACCCCTCCACTTT.

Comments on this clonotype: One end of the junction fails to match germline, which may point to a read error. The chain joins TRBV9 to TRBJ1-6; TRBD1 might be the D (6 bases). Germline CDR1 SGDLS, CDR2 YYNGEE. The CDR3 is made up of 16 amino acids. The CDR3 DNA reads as TGTGCCAGCAGCGCCGGGACACCCCGGGGGGATTCACCCCTCAACTTT. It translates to CASSAGTPRGDSPLNF.

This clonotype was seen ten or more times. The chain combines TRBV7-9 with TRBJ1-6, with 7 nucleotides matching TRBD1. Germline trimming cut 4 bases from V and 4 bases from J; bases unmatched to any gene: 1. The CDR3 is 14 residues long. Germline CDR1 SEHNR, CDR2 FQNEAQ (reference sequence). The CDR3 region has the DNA TGTGCCAGCAGCTCGGGACAGTATAATTCACCCCTCCACTTT. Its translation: CASSSGQYNSPLHF.

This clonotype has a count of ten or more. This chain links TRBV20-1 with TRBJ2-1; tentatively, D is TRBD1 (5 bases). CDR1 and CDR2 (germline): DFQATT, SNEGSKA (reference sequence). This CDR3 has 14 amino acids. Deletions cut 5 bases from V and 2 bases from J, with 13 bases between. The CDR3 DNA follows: TGCAGTGCTCCCAGGGATTCCCCCTACAATGAGCAGTTCTTC. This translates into CSAPRDSPYNEQFF.

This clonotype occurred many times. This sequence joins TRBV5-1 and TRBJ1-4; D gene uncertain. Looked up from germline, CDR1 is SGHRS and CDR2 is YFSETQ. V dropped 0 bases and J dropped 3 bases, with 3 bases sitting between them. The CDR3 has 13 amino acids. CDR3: CASSLVPNEKLFF. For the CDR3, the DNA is TGCGCCAGCAGCTTGGTGCCTAATGAAAAACTGTTTTTT.

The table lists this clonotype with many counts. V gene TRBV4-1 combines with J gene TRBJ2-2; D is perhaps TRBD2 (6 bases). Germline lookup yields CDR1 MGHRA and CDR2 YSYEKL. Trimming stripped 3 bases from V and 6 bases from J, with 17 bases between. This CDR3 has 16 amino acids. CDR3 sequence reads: CASSQETSRAPGELFF. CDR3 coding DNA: TGCGCCAGCAGCCAGGAGACTAGTAGGGCCCCCGGGGAGCTGTTTTTT.

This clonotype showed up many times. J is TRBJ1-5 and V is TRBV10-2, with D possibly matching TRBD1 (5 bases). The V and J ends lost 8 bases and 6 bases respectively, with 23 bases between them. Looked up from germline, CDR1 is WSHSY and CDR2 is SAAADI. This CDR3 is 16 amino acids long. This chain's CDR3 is CASRAGRGYVSQPQHF. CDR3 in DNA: TGCGCCAGCCGGGCCGGTAGGGGATACGTGAGTCAGCCCCAGCATTTT.

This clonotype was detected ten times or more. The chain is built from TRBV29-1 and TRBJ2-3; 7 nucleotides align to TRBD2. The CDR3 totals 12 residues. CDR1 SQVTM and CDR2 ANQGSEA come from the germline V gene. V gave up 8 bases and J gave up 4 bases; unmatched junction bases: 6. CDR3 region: CSIVSGADTQYF. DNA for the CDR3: TGCAGCATTGTAAGCGGGGCAGATACGCAGTATTTT.

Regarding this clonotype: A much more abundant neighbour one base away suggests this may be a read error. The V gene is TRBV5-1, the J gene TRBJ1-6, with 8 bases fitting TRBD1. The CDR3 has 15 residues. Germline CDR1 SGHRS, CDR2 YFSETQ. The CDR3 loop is CASSLRTGLDSPLNF. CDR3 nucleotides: TGCGCCAGCAGCCTGCGGACAGGGCTGGATTCACCCCTCAACTTT.

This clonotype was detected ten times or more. The CDR3 is CASTLSVSWNIQYF. CDR3 DNA: TGTGCCAGCACTCTCTCGGTCAGTTGGAACATTCAGTACTTC. The chain has TRBV2 and TRBJ2-4; D remains ambiguous. The V gene's germline CDR1 is SNHLY and CDR2 FYNNEI. The V gene lost 7 bases and the J gene lost 7 bases, with 17 bases spanning the gap. The CDR3 has 14 amino acids.

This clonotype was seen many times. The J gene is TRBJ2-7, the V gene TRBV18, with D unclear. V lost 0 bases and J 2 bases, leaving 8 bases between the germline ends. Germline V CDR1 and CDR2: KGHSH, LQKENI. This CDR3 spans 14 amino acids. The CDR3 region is CASSPPTNTYEQYF. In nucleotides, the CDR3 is TGTGCCAGCTCACCACCGACCAATACCTACGAGCAGTACTTC. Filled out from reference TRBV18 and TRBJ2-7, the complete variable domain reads NAGVMQNPRHLVRRRGQEARLRCSPMKGHSHVYWYRQLPEEGLKFMVYLQKENIIDESGMPKERFSAEFPKEGPSILRIQQVVRGDSAAYFCASSPPTNTYEQYFGPGTRLTVT.

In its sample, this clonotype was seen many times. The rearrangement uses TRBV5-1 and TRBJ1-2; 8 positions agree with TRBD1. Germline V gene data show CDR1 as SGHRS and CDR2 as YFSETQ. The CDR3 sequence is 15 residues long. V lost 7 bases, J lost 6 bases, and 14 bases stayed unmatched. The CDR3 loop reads CASQQDLQGAHGYTF. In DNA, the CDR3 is TGCGCCAGCCAGCAGGACCTCCAGGGGGCGCATGGCTACACCTTC.

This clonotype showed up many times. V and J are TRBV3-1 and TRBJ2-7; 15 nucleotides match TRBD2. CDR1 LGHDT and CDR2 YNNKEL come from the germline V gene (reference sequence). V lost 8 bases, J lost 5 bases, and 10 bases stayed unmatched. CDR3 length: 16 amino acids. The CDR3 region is CASGPGLAGGEDEQYF. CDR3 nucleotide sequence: TGTGCCAGCGGACCGGGACTAGCGGGAGGTGAGGACGAGCAGTACTTC.

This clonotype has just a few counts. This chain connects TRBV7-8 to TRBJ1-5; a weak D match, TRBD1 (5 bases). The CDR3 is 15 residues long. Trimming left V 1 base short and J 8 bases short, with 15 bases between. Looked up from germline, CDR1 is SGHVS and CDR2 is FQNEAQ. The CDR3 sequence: CASSLGGLPREPQHF. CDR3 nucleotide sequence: TGTGCCAGCAGCTTAGGGGGACTCCCACGGGAGCCCCAGCATTTT.

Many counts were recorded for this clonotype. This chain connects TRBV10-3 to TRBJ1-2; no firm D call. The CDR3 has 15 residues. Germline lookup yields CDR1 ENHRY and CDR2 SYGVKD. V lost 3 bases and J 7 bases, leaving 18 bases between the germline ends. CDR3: CAISELEGARGGYTF. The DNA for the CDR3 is TGTGCCATCAGTGAACTAGAGGGCGCACGGGGTGGCTACACCTTC.

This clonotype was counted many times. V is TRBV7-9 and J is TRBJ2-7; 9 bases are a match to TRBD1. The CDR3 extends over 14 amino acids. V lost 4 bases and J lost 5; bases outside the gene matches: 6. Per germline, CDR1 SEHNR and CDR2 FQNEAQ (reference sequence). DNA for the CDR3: TGTGCCAGCAGCTCCCGGGACAGGGAGAACGAGCAGTACTTC. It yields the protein CASSSRDRENEQYF.

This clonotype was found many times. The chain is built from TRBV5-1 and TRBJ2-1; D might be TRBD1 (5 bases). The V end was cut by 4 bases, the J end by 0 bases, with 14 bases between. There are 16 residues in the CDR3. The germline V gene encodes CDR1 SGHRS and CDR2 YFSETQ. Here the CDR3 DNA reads TGCGCCAGCAGCCTCTTGGGGCCTAGCTCCTACAATGAGCAGTTCTTC. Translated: CASSLLGPSSYNEQFF.

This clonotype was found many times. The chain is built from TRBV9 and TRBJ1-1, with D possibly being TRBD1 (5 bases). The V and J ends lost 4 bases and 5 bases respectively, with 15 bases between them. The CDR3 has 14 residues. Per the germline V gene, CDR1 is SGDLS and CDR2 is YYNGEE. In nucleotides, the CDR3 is TGTGCCAGCAGCACCGACAGCGGAGCTACTGAAGCTTTCTTT. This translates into CASSTDSGATEAFF.

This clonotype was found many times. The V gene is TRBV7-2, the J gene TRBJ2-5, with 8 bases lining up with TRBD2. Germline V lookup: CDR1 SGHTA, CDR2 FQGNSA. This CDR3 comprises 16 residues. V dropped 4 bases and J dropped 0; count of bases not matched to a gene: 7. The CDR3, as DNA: TGTGCCAGCAGCTCAGGACTAGCCTGGTACCAAGAGACCCAGTACTTC. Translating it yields CASSSGLAWYQETQYF.